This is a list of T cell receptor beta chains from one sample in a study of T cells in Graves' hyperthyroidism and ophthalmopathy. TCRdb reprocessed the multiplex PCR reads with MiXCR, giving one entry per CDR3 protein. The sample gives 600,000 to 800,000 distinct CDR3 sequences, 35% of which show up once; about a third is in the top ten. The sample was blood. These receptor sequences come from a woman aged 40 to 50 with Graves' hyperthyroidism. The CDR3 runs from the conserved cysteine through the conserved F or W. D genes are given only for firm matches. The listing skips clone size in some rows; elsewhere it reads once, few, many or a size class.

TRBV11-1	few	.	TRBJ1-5	TGTGCCAGCAGCTTAGTTTCGGGGGAGTTTCAGCCCCAGCATTTT	CASSLVSGEFQPQHF
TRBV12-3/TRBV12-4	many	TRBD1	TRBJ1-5	TGTGCCAGCAGTATGACAGGGGGACGAACTCAGCCCCAGCATTTT	CASSMTGGRTQPQHF
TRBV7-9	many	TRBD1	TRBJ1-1	TGTGCCAGCAGCCTGGACAGGGCGATTGCTTTCTTT	CASSLDRAIAFF
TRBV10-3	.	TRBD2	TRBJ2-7	TGTGCCACACTAGCGGGAGGGCATCGCTACAATGAGCAGTACTTC	CATLAGGHRYNEQYF
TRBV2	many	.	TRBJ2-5	TGTGTTTCTAGACAAGAGACCCAGTACTTC	CVSRQETQYF
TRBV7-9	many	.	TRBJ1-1	TGTGCCAGCAGCCACCCTGCAGGAAGCCAGGGAACTGAAGCTTTCTTT	CASSHPAGSQGTEAFF
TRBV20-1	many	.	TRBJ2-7	TGCAGTGCTAGTGACCCCCAGAGCTCCTACGAGCAGTACTTC	CSASDPQSSYEQYF
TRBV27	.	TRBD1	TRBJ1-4	TGTGCCAGCAGTTCACCCATCCGGGACAGACACCGAAAACTGTTTTTT	CASSSPIRDRHRKLFF
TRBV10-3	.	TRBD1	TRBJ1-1	TGTGCCATCAGTGAGAAAGTGGACAGGGACGGGGGGCCGAACACTGAAGCTTTCTTT	CAISEKVDRDGGPNTEAFF
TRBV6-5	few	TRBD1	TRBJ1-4	TGTGCCAGCAGTTACCCCCTGGACAGGATGGATGAAAAACTGTTTTTT	CASSYPLDRMDEKLFF
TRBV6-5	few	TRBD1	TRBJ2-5	TGTGCCAGCAGTTCGGAAGGGACAGGCAAAGAGACCCAGTACTTC	CASSSEGTGKETQYF
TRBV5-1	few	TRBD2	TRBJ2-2	TGCGCCAGCAGCTTCGGACTAGCGGGGGCCTCGACCACCGGGGAGCTGTTTTTT	CASSFGLAGASTTGELFF
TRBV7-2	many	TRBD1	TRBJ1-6	TGTGCCAGCAGCGGACAGGGACTATCACCCCTCCACTTT	CASSGQGLSPLHF
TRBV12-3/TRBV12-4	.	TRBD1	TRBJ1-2	TGTGCCAGCAGGGCAGACAGGGTACATGGCTACACCTTC	CASRADRVHGYTF
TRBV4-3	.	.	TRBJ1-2	TGCGCCAGCAGCCAAGATTCCACCTACTATGGCTACACCTTC	CASSQDSTYYGYTF
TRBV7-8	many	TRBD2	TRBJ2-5	TGTGCCAGCAGCCCCTGGACTAGCGGGAAAGAGACCCAGTACTTC	CASSPWTSGKETQYF
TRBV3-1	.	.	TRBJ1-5	TGTGCCAGCAGCCAACGGCAGGGTTCAGGGCCCCAGCATTTT	CASSQRQGSGPQHF
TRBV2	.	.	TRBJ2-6	TGTGCCAGCAGTGGTCGTTGGGGGCGCACTGGGGCCAACGTCCTGACTTTC	CASSGRWGRTGANVLTF
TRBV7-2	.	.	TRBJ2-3	TGCGCCAGCAGCTTGATCTCGGACACAGATACGCAGTATTTT	CASSLISDTDTQYF
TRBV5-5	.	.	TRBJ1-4	TGTGCCAGCAGCTTGAACAGGGTGAATGCTAATGAAAAACCGTTTTTT	CASSLNRVNANEKPFF
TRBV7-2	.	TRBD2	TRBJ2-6	TGTGCCAGCAGCACAACTAGCGGGAGAACTGGGGCCAACGTCCTGACTTTC	CASSTTSGRTGANVLTF
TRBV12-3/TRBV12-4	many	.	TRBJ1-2	TGTGCCAGCAGTTTATTGGAGGGACGGGGTGGCTACACCTTC	CASSLLEGRGGYTF
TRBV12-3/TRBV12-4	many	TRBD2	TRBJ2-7	TGTGCCAGCAGCCCTCGCGGGGCTAGCGGGAGATACGAGCAGTACTTC	CASSPRGASGRYEQYF
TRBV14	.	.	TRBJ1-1	TGTGCCAGCAGCCGTTACAGAGAGAACACTGAATCTTTCTTT	CASSRYRENTESFF
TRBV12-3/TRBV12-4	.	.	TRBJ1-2	TGTGCCAGCACCATGGGGGGGGCTGGGGGCTACACCTTC	CASTMGGAGGYTF
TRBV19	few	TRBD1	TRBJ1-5	TGTGCCAGTAGTAGGGACAGACTTAGCAATCAGCCCCAGCATTTT	CASSRDRLSNQPQHF
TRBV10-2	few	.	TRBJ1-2	TGTGCCAGCAGTCGACAGGCCGTCTATGGCTACACCTTC	CASSRQAVYGYTF
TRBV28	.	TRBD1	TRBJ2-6	TGTGCCAGCACCCGATCGGGACAGGGGGCGCCTGGGGCCAACGTCCTGACTTTC	CASTRSGQGAPGANVLTF
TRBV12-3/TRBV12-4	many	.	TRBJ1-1	TGTGCCAGCAGCTTACGAGTGAACACTGAAGCTTTCTTT	CASSLRVNTEAFF
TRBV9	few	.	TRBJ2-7	TGTGCCAGCAGCGTAGAGTCAGGGCCATCCTACGAGCAGTACTTC	CASSVESGPSYEQYF
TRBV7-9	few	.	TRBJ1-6	TGTGCCAGCAGCGCACATAGAAGCTCCTATAATTCACCCCTCCACTTT	CASSAHRSSYNSPLHF
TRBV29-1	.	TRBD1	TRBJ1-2	TGCAGCGTTGAAGTTCAGGGGGACTATGGCTACACCTTC	CSVEVQGDYGYTF
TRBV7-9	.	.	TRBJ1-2	TGTGCCAGCAGCCCAAAGAAGGGGGGGGAGGCCTATGGCTACACCTTC	CASSPKKGGEAYGYTF
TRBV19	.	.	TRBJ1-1	TGTGCCAGTAGTATCTTCGGGACTGAAGCTTTCTTT	CASSIFGTEAFF
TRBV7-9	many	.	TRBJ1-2	TGTGCCAGCAGCCCCCGTAGCCTTAGCTACACCTTC	CASSPRSLSYTF
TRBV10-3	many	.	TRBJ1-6	TGTGCCATCAGCGCCTCGGGTGGGGAGCGTTCACCCCTCCACTTT	CAISASGGERSPLHF
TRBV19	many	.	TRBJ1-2	TGTGCCAGTACCGACTCCAGGGTTCCTGGCTACACCTTC	CASTDSRVPGYTF
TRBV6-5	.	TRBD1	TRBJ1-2	TGTGCCAGCACCCCCCGACAGGGAAGTAACTATGGCTACACCTTC	CASTPRQGSNYGYTF
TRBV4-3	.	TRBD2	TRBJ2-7	TGCGCCAGCAGCCCCGGGCGGGAGTACGAGCAGTACTTC	CASSPGREYEQYF
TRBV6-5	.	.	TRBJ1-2	TGTGCCACCGCCCGGGGCAACTATGGCTACACCTTC	CATARGNYGYTF
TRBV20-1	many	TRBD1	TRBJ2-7	TGCAGTGCTCCGAACAGGGGGCAGTACGAGCAGTACTTC	CSAPNRGQYEQYF
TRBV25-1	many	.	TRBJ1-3	TGTGCCAGCAGTGATGATGGGTCGCCTGGAAACACCATATATTTT	CASSDDGSPGNTIYF
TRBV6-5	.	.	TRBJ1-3	TGTGCCAGCAGATCCCCGGTCGCGGAGGGAAACACCATATATTTT	CASRSPVAEGNTIYF
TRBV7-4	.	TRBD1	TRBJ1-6	TGTGCCAGCAGCTACCGGGGACAGGGGTTCACCCTCCACTTT	CASSYRGQGFTLHF
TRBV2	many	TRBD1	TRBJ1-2	TGTGCCAGCAAGGACAGGACAGCTAACTATGGCTACACCTTC	CASKDRTANYGYTF
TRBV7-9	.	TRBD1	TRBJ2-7	TGTGCCAGCAGCTTATTGGGGACAGGGGCAAATAACGAGCAGTACTTC	CASSLLGTGANNEQYF
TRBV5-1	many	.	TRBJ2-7	TGCGCCAGCAGCTCCCGTGGCGACTACGAGCAGTACTTC	CASSSRGDYEQYF